The 13 T cell receptor beta chains below come from one sample, sequenced in a study of T-cell memory formation after mild COVID-19. TCRdb independently ran MiXCR on the 5' RACE reads; one entry per CDR3 protein. The sample holds over 150,000 distinct CDR3 sequences, approximately 17% seen once. The material sequenced was PBMCs or a T cell subset sorted from them (not recorded which). Receptors originate from a man aged 18 to 29 who had mild COVID-19 (a few samples of this study predate the infection). Cell type and time point are not known.

The chain recombines TRBV6-5 with TRBJ2-3, with 7 positions matching TRBD2. The CDR3 length is 13 residues. The germline V gene encodes CDR1 MNHEY and CDR2 SVGAGI. V lost 0 bases and J lost 6; bases outside the gene matches: 0. CDR3: CASSYSRGDTQYF. Here the CDR3 DNA reads TGTGCCAGCAGTTACTCGCGGGGGGATACGCAGTATTTT.

There are a few counts of this clonotype. The chain combines TRBV29-1 with TRBJ1-1; D is undetermined. This CDR3 comprises 15 residues. Germline V gene data show CDR1 as SQVTM and CDR2 as ANQGSEA. Trimming shortened V by 1 base and J by 4 bases, and 16 bases separated the two germline ends. The DNA for the CDR3 is TGCAGCGTTGAAGTTAGGCGGGGATGGGCCACTGAAGCTTTCTTT. As protein: CSVEVRRGWATEAFF. Full variable domain (remainder filled in from reference TRBV29-1 and TRBJ1-1): SAVISQKPSRDICQRGTSLTIQCQVDSQVTMMFWYRQQPGQSLTLIATANQGSEATYESGFVIDKFPISRPNLTFSTLTVSNMSPEDSSIYLCSVEVRRGWATEAFFGQGTRLTVV.

The rearrangement joins TRBV6-5 to TRBJ1-6, with D hard to call. The CDR3 is 16 residues long. Trimming shortened V by 2 bases and J by 8 bases, and 16 bases separated the two germline ends. Per the germline V gene, CDR1 is MNHEY and CDR2 is SVGAGI. In DNA, the CDR3 is TGTGCCAGCAGTTACAGCCAGACTAAAAGGGATTCACCCCTCCACTTT. It codes for CASSYSQTKRDSPLHF.

There are a few counts of this clonotype. V gene TRBV7-8 combines with J gene TRBJ2-5, with 7 bases aligning to TRBD2. The CDR3 has 14 amino acids. CDR1 and CDR2 (germline): SGHVS, FQNEAQ. J lost 5 bases, V lost 6 bases, and 9 bases had no gene match. CDR3 sequence: CASRSGRADETQYF. The CDR3 DNA follows: TGTGCCAGCAGATCTGGGAGGGCAGACGAGACCCAGTACTTC.

This clonotype was detected only a few times. The chain joins TRBV12-3 or TRBV12-4 to TRBJ1-2; 9 bases are a match to TRBD1. V was clipped by 6 bases and J by 6 bases; unmatched bases: 5. This CDR3 comprises 13 residues. As DNA, the CDR3 is TGTGCCAGCAGGGGGACAGGGACCCATGGCTACACCTTC. It yields the protein CASRGTGTHGYTF.

This clonotype was detected only a few times. V gene TRBV6-6 combines with J gene TRBJ1-6; tentative D call: TRBD1 (6 bases). V was clipped by 2 bases and J by 4 bases, with 15 bases between them. This CDR3 spans 17 amino acids. Germline CDR1 is MNHNY and CDR2 is SVGAGI (reference sequence). The CDR3 sequence is CASSYGNGGGYNSPLHF. The CDR3 DNA follows: TGTGCCAGCAGTTACGGGAACGGGGGCGGGTATAATTCACCCCTCCACTTT.

This clonotype occurred a few times. The V gene is TRBV28, the J gene TRBJ2-7, with D possibly TRBD2 on 6 matching bases. The V gene lost 6 bases and the J gene lost 6 bases, with 12 bases spanning the gap. Germline V lookup: CDR1 MDHEN, CDR2 SYDVKM. The CDR3 contains 12 residues. CDR3 nucleotide sequence: TGTGCCAGCAGCCGCCAGGGACTCGAGCAGTACGTC. The encoded protein is CASSRQGLEQYV.

This clonotype has just a few counts. J is TRBJ1-5 and V is TRBV15; D gene unclear. CDR1 and CDR2 from the germline V gene are LNHNV and YYDKDF (reference sequence). CDR3 length: 17 amino acids. The V end was cut by 0 bases, the J end by 2 bases, with 14 bases between. The CDR3 region is CATSREGWSAGNQPQHF. CDR3 nucleotides: TGTGCCACCAGCAGAGAGGGCTGGAGCGCGGGCAATCAGCCCCAGCATTTT.

This clonotype has at least ten counts. The gene calls are TRBV5-1 and TRBJ2-5; the D is unclear. Germline V gene sequence: CDR1 SGHRS, CDR2 YFSETQ. Trimming removed 0 bases from V and 5 bases from J, with 8 bases in between. The CDR3 consists of 13 residues. This CDR3 reads CASSLDTPETQYF. Written as DNA, the CDR3 is TGCGCCAGCAGCTTGGACACCCCGGAGACCCAGTACTTC.

V and J are TRBV7-2 and TRBJ2-4, with 11 positions matching TRBD2. Germline CDR1 is SGHTA and CDR2 is FQGNSA. CDR3 size: 18 residues. Unmatched junction bases numbered 8, after V lost 4 bases and J lost 0 bases. CDR3 in amino acids: CASSSISGGGGAKNIQYF. CDR3 DNA sequence: TGTGCCAGCAGCTCCATTAGCGGGGGGGGAGGAGCCAAAAACATTCAGTACTTC.

This clonotype was detected a few times. The V and J genes are TRBV5-6 and TRBJ1-4; D is unresolved. The germline V gene encodes CDR1 SGHDT and CDR2 YYEEEE. Trimming took 0 bases from V and 4 from J, leaving 10 bases between them. This CDR3 is 15 amino acids long. The CDR3 coding sequence is TGTGCCAGCAGCTTGGGCGGAGGCAGTAATGAAAAACTGTTTTTT. Its protein product is CASSLGGGSNEKLFF. The whole variable domain, filled in from reference TRBV5-6 and TRBJ1-4, reads DAGVTQSPTHLIKTRGQQVTLRCSPKSGHDTVSWYQQALGQGPQFIFQYYEEEERQRGNFPDRFSGHQFPNYSSELNVNALLLGDSALYLCASSLGGGSNEKLFFGSGTQLSVL.

The chain is built from TRBV18 and TRBJ2-7, with 12 bases fitting TRBD1. Trimming cost V 3 bases and J 2 bases; bases outside gene matches: 2. Germline values: CDR1 KGHSH, CDR2 LQKENI. The CDR3 has 15 residues. The CDR3 nucleotides read TGTGCCAGCTCACCGGGACAGGGGGCAGCCTACGAGCAGTACTTC. This translates into CASSPGQGAAYEQYF.

This clonotype came up a few times. The chain combines TRBV9 with TRBJ1-6; 7 bases fit TRBD1. CDR3 length: 16 residues. Germline-derived CDR1 and CDR2 are SGDLS and YYNGEE. The V segment lost 4 bases and the J segment 10 bases; nucleotides outside the gene matches: 14. CDR3 in DNA: TGTGCCAGCAGCCCGCAACCACAGGGGTCGGGGTCACCCCTCCACTTT. Translation gives CASSPQPQGSGSPLHF. The full variable domain, its missing parts supplied by reference TRBV9 and TRBJ1-6, is DSGVTQTPKHLITATGQRVTLRCSPRSGDLSVYWYQQSLDQGLQFLIQYYNGEERAKGNILERFSAQQFPDLHSELNLSSLELGDSALYFCASSPQPQGSGSPLHFGNGTRLTVT.